This entry lists 32 T cell receptor beta chains sequenced from one sample in a study of regulatory T cells in long-lasting Graves disease. Regarding time point: persistent/refractory GD, antithyroid drugs over 5 years with positive TRAb. TCR sequences were obtained from RNA taken from PBMCs. Arm-PCR of CDR3 regions and iRepertoire HTBI primers were the basis on which TCR beta libraries were built. TCRdb fed the multiplex PCR reads into MiXCR, producing one record per CDR3 protein. The repertoire holds roughly 700,000 distinct CDR3 sequences, with around 32% as singletons. The sample in question was peripheral blood mononuclear cells (PBMCs), obtained when the disease was refractory, from a patient treated with antithyroid drugs. The source is a female donor with Graves disease.

The chain uses TRBV19 and TRBJ2-6; D gene unclear. Germline loops: CDR1 LNHDA, CDR2 SQIVND (reference sequence). The CDR3 runs 14 residues. Trimming took off 3 bases at V and 0 bases at J, with 3 bases between the two ends. CDR3 residues: CASSIVSGANVLTF. The DNA of the CDR3 is TGTGCCAGTAGTATTGTCTCTGGGGCCAACGTCCTGACTTTC.

This clonotype was seen many times. V gene TRBV5-5 combines with J gene TRBJ1-1; D is undetermined. The germline V gene has CDR1 SGHKS and CDR2 YYEKEE (reference sequence). V was clipped by 1 base and J by 10 bases, with 11 bases between them. This CDR3 is 12 amino acids long. CDR3 sequence (DNA): TGTGCCAGCAGCTTGTTGCTCGTGGGAGCTTTCTTT. This translates into CASSLLLVGAFF.

The chain combines TRBV19 with TRBJ1-5; D is possibly TRBD1 (6 bases). Per the germline V gene, CDR1 is LNHDA and CDR2 is SQIVND (reference sequence). V gave up 1 base and J gave up 7 bases, with 17 bases separating them. This CDR3 spans 16 amino acids. CDR3 amino acids: CASSIASVGATQPQHF. The CDR3 DNA is TGTGCCAGTAGTATAGCTAGTGTGGGGGCCACCCAGCCCCAGCATTTT.

The V and J genes are TRBV20-1 and TRBJ1-1; D not certain. Germline-derived CDR1 and CDR2 are DFQATT and SNEGSKA (reference sequence). The CDR3 sequence is 13 residues long. V was shortened by 0 bases and J by 7 bases, with 12 bases between the two germline ends. The CDR3 sequence: CSARDGQRVEAFF. The CDR3 DNA follows: TGCAGTGCTAGAGATGGTCAGCGTGTTGAAGCTTTCTTT.

This clonotype was found a few times. The CDR3 region is CASSEISAALAEKLFF. The CDR3, as DNA: TGTGCCAGCAGTGAAATTTCGGCAGCTTTGGCTGAAAAACTGTTTTTT. The J gene is TRBJ1-4, the V gene TRBV6-1, with D uncertain. Germline CDR1 is MNHNS and CDR2 is SASEGT. The length of the CDR3 is 16 residues. Trimming removed 2 bases from V and 7 bases from J, with 17 bases in between.

This chain links TRBV28 with TRBJ2-2; 12 bases line up with TRBD2. V lost 6 bases and J lost 4; bases outside the gene matches: 3. Germline-derived CDR1 and CDR2 are MDHEN and SYDVKM. CDR3 length equals 15 residues. The CDR3 reads CASSRLAGVTGELFF. CDR3 DNA sequence: TGTGCCAGCAGCCGACTAGCGGGAGTCACCGGGGAGCTGTTTTTT.

The rearrangement links TRBV7-3 to TRBJ2-7; 9 bases fit TRBD2. Germline CDR1 is SGHTA and CDR2 is FQGTGA. Unmatched junction bases numbered 9, after V lost 5 bases and J lost 4 bases. The CDR3 loop spans 15 amino acids. In DNA form, the CDR3 reads TGTGCCAGCAGCGTAGTTCCTAGCGGGATTTACGAGCAGTACTTC. Amino acids: CASSVVPSGIYEQYF.

The chain carries TRBV5-1 and TRBJ2-7; TRBD2 aligns across 10 bases. Germline loops: CDR1 SGHRS, CDR2 YFSETQ. After removal of 4 bases from V and 7 bases from J, the junction contained 20 bases not matched to a gene. There are 18 residues in the CDR3. The CDR3 loop reads CASSQESRAAGGPWEQYF. DNA of the CDR3: TGCGCCAGCAGCCAAGAATCCCGCGCAGCGGGAGGGCCGTGGGAGCAGTACTTC.

This clonotype was counted many times. The gene calls are TRBV2 and TRBJ1-1; no clear D. There are 11 residues in the CDR3. V lost 3 bases, J lost 3 bases, and 2 bases lay in between. CDR1 is SNHLY and CDR2 is FYNNEI in the germline V gene. CDR3 DNA: TGTGCCAGCAGTGAGTACACTGAAGCTTTCTTT. Its translation: CASSEYTEAFF. The full variable domain, with the rest looked up from reference TRBV2 and TRBJ1-1, is EPEVTQTPSHQVTQMGQEVILRCVPISNHLYFYWYRQILGQKVEFLVSFYNNEISEKSEIFDDQFSVERPDGSNFTLKIRSTKLEDSAMYFCASSEYTEAFFGQGTRLTVV.

The chain recombines TRBV7-2 with TRBJ2-5; maybe TRBD1 (7 bases). The CDR3 has 16 amino acids. In germline, CDR1 is SGHTA, CDR2 FQGNSA. Trimming took 1 base from V and 5 from J, leaving 17 bases between them. The CDR3 DNA is TGTGCCAGCAGCTTAGGTAGCGGACAGGTCTTCGAGACCCAGTACTTC. It specifies CASSLGSGQVFETQYF.

V gene TRBV10-3 combines with J gene TRBJ1-2; 8 nucleotides match TRBD1. Germline assignment: CDR1 ENHRY and CDR2 SYGVKD. Trimming at V came to 0 bases and at J to 6 bases, leaving 9 bases not matched to a gene. The CDR3 is 16 residues long. The CDR3 spells CAISESPAGGLHGYTF. DNA for the CDR3: TGTGCCATCAGTGAGTCGCCGGCAGGGGGCTTACATGGCTACACCTTC.

This clonotype was detected only a few times. The chain recombines TRBV20-1 with TRBJ1-1; tentatively, D is TRBD1 (5 bases). Per the germline V gene, CDR1 is DFQATT and CDR2 is SNEGSKA (reference sequence). Trimming removed 2 bases at V and 10 bases at J, with 14 bases between. This CDR3 spans 12 amino acids. DNA of the CDR3: TGCAGTGCTAGAATGACAGCGGAGAGAGCTTTCTTT. Its translation: CSARMTAERAFF.

This clonotype was seen ten or more times. The CDR3 sequence is CASSGQGVQETQYF. In DNA, the CDR3 is TGTGCCAGCAGTGGTCAAGGGGTTCAAGAGACCCAGTACTTC. This chain joins TRBV2 and TRBJ2-5, with D tentatively TRBD1 (5 bases). The CDR3 runs to 14 residues. The V gene lost 4 bases and the J gene lost 2 bases, with 11 bases spanning the gap. Germline values: CDR1 SNHLY, CDR2 FYNNEI.

Regarding this clonotype: This may be a read error: a much more frequent sequence differs by one nucleotide. The V gene is TRBV30, the J gene TRBJ2-7; D uncertain. This CDR3 contains 11 residues. Trimming left V 0 bases short and J 5 bases short, with 5 bases between. Germline CDR1 and CDR2: GTSNPN and SVGIG (reference sequence). CDR3 nucleotide sequence: TGTGCCTGGAGTGTACGCGACGAGCAGTACTTC. This codes for CAWSVRDEQYF.

This chain connects TRBV6-1 to TRBJ1-1, with 8 bases identical to TRBD1. Per germline, CDR1 MNHNS and CDR2 SASEGT. The length of the CDR3 is 12 residues. V trimming: 6 bases; J trimming: 7 bases; junction bases outside the gene matches: 4. The CDR3 here is CASSQTGVEAFF. The CDR3 nucleotides are TGTGCCAGCAGCCAGACAGGGGTTGAAGCTTTCTTT.

This clonotype has only one observation. V is TRBV19 and J is TRBJ1-5, with 7 bases fitting TRBD1. V dropped 7 bases and J dropped 2; count of bases not matched to a gene: 11. The CDR3 sequence is 16 residues long. Per the germline V gene, CDR1 is LNHDA and CDR2 is SQIVND (reference sequence). In nucleotides, the CDR3 is TGTGCCAGTACCCCCCACATTGGACAGGGCAATCAGCCCCAGCATTTT. This translates into CASTPHIGQGNQPQHF.

A few counts support this clonotype. At one of its ends the junction is not consistent with the germline gene, which may arise from a read error. The chain links TRBV6-2 or TRBV6-3 to TRBJ1-4; D unresolved. CDR1 MNHEY and CDR2 SVGEGT come from the germline V gene. The CDR3 extends over 15 amino acids. This CDR3 reads CASTYSTTTNEKLFF. The CDR3 DNA follows: TGTGCCAGCACTTACTCGACAACAACTAATGAAAAACTGTTTTTT.

The chain uses TRBV12-3 or TRBV12-4 and TRBJ1-1, with D perhaps matching TRBD1 (5 bases). Trimming removed 5 bases from V and 5 bases from J, with 12 bases in between. The CDR3 loop spans 13 amino acids. CDR3 region: CASSGAMGTEAFF. The CDR3 bases are TGTGCCAGCAGTGGGGCGATGGGAACTGAAGCTTTCTTT.

There are many counts of this clonotype. The chain recombines TRBV2 with TRBJ2-5; TRBD1 matches 10 bases. This CDR3 has 15 residues. V trimming: 7 bases; J trimming: 6 bases; junction bases outside the gene matches: 11. From germline, CDR1 is SNHLY and CDR2 FYNNEI. CDR3 in amino acids: CASTTGQGLMKTQYF. The DNA of the CDR3 is TGTGCCAGCACCACGGGACAGGGGTTAATGAAGACCCAGTACTTC. The variable domain in full, with the rest retrieved from reference TRBV2 and TRBJ2-5, is EPEVTQTPSHQVTQMGQEVILRCVPISNHLYFYWYRQILGQKVEFLVSFYNNEISEKSEIFDDQFSVERPDGSNFTLKIRSTKLEDSAMYFCASTTGQGLMKTQYFGPGTRLLVL.

The genes are TRBV28 and TRBJ2-5; TRBD1 might be the D (5 bases). Deletions cut 5 bases from V and 1 base from J, with 14 bases between. CDR3 length: 15 residues. Germline V gene lookup returns CDR1 MDHEN and CDR2 SYDVKM. CDR3 DNA: TGTGCCAGCAGTGAAGAAGACAGACTCCAAGAGACCCAGTACTTC. Residues: CASSEEDRLQETQYF.

In its sample, this clonotype was seen once. The chain uses TRBV7-9 and TRBJ1-4; 10 nucleotides match TRBD1. The germline CDR1 and CDR2 sequences are SEHNR and FQNEAQ (reference sequence). The V gene end was trimmed by 5 bases and the J gene end by 8 bases; junction bases not matched to a gene: 11. CDR3 length: 16 residues. The chain's CDR3 is CASSPGGGTGAEKLFF. CDR3 nucleotides: TGTGCCAGCAGCCCAGGAGGAGGGACAGGGGCGGAAAAACTGTTTTTT. Drawing the rest from reference TRBV7-9 and TRBJ1-4, the complete variable domain is DTGVSQNPRHKITKRGQNVTFRCDPISEHNRLYWYRQTLGQGPEFLTYFQNEAQLEKSRLLSDRFSAERPKGSFSTLEIQRTEQGDSAMYLCASSPGGGTGAEKLFFGSGTQLSVL.

The chain combines TRBV20-1 with TRBJ2-5, with TRBD2 matching over 10 bases. Germline trimming cut 3 bases from V and 4 bases from J; bases unmatched to any gene: 20. The length of the CDR3 is 19 residues. Germline assignment: CDR1 DFQATT and CDR2 SNEGSKA (reference sequence). In nucleotides, the CDR3 is TGCAGTGCTAGCATGCCGTTACCTAGCGGGAGTTTTCGGTCAGAGACCCAGTACTTC. Translated, it gives CSASMPLPSGSFRSETQYF.

This clonotype was counted ten times or more. The genes are TRBV12-3 or TRBV12-4 and TRBJ2-7, with 8 positions matching TRBD2. The V and J ends lost 6 bases and 0 bases, in that order; junction bases with no gene match: 13. The CDR3 loop spans 17 amino acids. CDR3 loop: CASRPDSGGTFSYEQYF. The CDR3 DNA follows: TGTGCCAGCAGGCCCGACTCGGGGGGGACCTTCTCCTACGAGCAGTACTTC.

This clonotype showed up just a few times. The chain is built from TRBV7-3 and TRBJ1-4, with D uncertain. The CDR3 extends over 15 amino acids. The V gene lost 0 bases and the J gene lost 4 bases, with 9 bases spanning the gap. Germline CDR1 SGHTA, CDR2 FQGTGA. The CDR3 region has the DNA TGTGCCAGCAGCTTAACAGGGAAGATTAATGAAAAACTGTTTTTT. It specifies CASSLTGKINEKLFF.

V gene TRBV29-1 combines with J gene TRBJ1-1, with D possibly TRBD1 on 6 matching bases. V lost 3 bases and J lost 5, with 22 bases in between. The CDR3 extends over 16 amino acids. The germline V gene has CDR1 SQVTM and CDR2 ANQGSEA. The CDR3 bases are TGCAGCGTTGATGGAGATTGGGGGCCCGGGGGGACTGAAGCTTTCTTT. This sequence encodes CSVDGDWGPGGTEAFF.

The V gene is TRBV19, the J gene TRBJ2-7; no reliable D call. Trimming cost V 0 bases and J 2 bases, with 8 bases left between them. Germline assignment: CDR1 LNHDA and CDR2 SQIVND (reference sequence). CDR3 size: 14 residues. Written as DNA, the CDR3 is TGTGCCAGTAGTATAGATTTGGAGACCTACGAGCAGTACTTC. Encoded protein: CASSIDLETYEQYF.

This clonotype occurred a few times. The chain has TRBV30 and TRBJ1-1; D is uncertain. This CDR3 is 11 amino acids long. The V and J ends lost 4 bases and 1 base respectively, with 4 bases between them. Germline lookup yields CDR1 GTSNPN and CDR2 SVGIG (reference sequence). CDR3 in amino acids: CAWIWNTEAFF. As DNA, the CDR3 is TGTGCCTGGATTTGGAACACTGAAGCTTTCTTT. The variable domain in full, with the rest retrieved from reference TRBV30 and TRBJ1-1, is SQTIHQWPATLVQPVGSPLSLECTVEGTSNPNLYWYRQAAGRGLQLLFYSVGIGQISSEVPQNLSASRPQDRQFILSSKKLLLSDSGFYLCAWIWNTEAFFGQGTRLTVV.

Turning to this clonotype: This may arise from a read error, as a much more abundant clone is one base away. The J gene is TRBJ1-4, the V gene TRBV2; 7 bases match TRBD1. Trimming at V came to 5 bases and at J to 10 bases, leaving 10 bases not matched to a gene. The CDR3 covers 14 residues. Looked up from germline, CDR1 is SNHLY and CDR2 is FYNNEI. CDR3 sequence: CASSTQQGCVKLFF. The CDR3 DNA reads TGTGCCAGCAGTACGCAACAGGGGTGCGTAAAACTGTTTTTT.

This clonotype was seen a few times. The chain employs TRBV10-3 and TRBJ2-7; D is unclear. Germline V lookup: CDR1 ENHRY, CDR2 SYGVKD. Trimming shortened V by 4 bases and J by 3 bases, and 4 bases separated the two germline ends. The CDR3 is 11 residues long. DNA for the CDR3: TGTGCCATCAGTGGTGGCTACGAGCAGTACTTC. Protein product: CAISGGYEQYF.

This chain links TRBV28 with TRBJ1-1; D is perhaps TRBD1 (5 bases). The CDR3 runs to 15 residues. The V end lost 4 bases, the J end lost 1 base, and 13 bases lay between the germline ends. Per the germline V gene, CDR1 is MDHEN and CDR2 is SYDVKM. The CDR3 sequence: CASSYSGGWNTEAFF. Here the CDR3 DNA reads TGTGCCAGCAGTTACTCCGGGGGGTGGAACACTGAAGCTTTCTTT.

The chain links TRBV5-1 to TRBJ2-2; tentative D call: TRBD2 (7 bases). Germline CDR1 SGHRS, CDR2 YFSETQ. The length of the CDR3 is 20 residues. The V and J ends lost 4 bases and 3 bases respectively, with 28 bases between them. CDR3 sequence reads: CASSPGGGKEPYLDTGELFF. The CDR3 DNA is TGCGCCAGCAGCCCGGGGGGCGGGAAGGAGCCTTATCTCGACACCGGGGAGCTGTTTTTT.

This clonotype appeared a few times. This chain joins TRBV27 and TRBJ2-5; 10 nucleotides match TRBD2. The CDR3 loop spans 17 amino acids. The V gene's germline CDR1 is MNHEY and CDR2 SMNVEV (reference sequence). The J segment lost 4 bases and the V segment lost 2 bases, leaving 10 bases of the junction unmatched. Written as DNA, the CDR3 is TGTGCCAGCAGTTTAGGAAGCGGGAGGGCCGGGGGAGAGACCCAGTACTTC. It specifies CASSLGSGRAGGETQYF.